Reported below is one T cell receptor (beta chain). V lost 5 bases, J lost 0 bases, and 11 bases lay in between. CDR3 length: 15 amino acids. Germline V gene data show CDR1 as KGHSH and CDR2 as LQKENI. The sample belongs to a study of blood T cell repertoires in COVID-19. At the level of the study: Whether acute or convalescent, the COVID-19 samples came from the United States, Italy and Spain. T cells, B-cell-depleted T cells, or PBMCs supplied cDNA or gDNA.

Original processing methods: For nucleated cells, counts were estimated from reference gene primer amplification. Here immunoSEQ multiplex PCR was the method, and the copy in TCRdb shows in-frame clones only, minus some. V and J calls and clone size come straight from that table; D and trimming were deduced from the DNA. This table holds 40,000 to 55,000 clones, 89% found once. The TCR comes from a human donor in a cohort sampled during active COVID-19. What was sequenced was peripheral blood. The chain has TRBV18 and TRBJ1-3, with a weak D call TRBD1 (5 bases). The CDR3, as DNA: TGTGCCAGCTCATCCAGGGAACTCTCTGGAAACACCATATATTTT. It encodes CASSSRELSGNTIYF.